This T cell receptor beta chain comes out of a study of blood T cells in healthy people across ages. In its sample, this clonotype was seen a few times. A second PCR of roughly 6 to 12 cycles used a sample-barcoded 5' primer and a J-beta primer mix. TCRdb redid the calling of the 5' RACE reads with MiXCR, one entry per CDR3 protein. The sample lists some 690,000 distinct CDR3 sequences, 22% seen once, with around a fifth in the top ten. Per the germline V gene, CDR1 is DFQATT and CDR2 is SNEGSKA (reference sequence). The CDR3 consists of 16 residues. V lost 0 bases and J lost 5, with 19 bases in between.

The rearrangement joins TRBV20-1 to TRBJ2-5; D remains ambiguous. The sample was blood. The receptor was isolated from a man in his sixties or seventies in good health. The CDR3 sequence is CSARDLRRFIGETQYF. The CDR3 nucleotides are TGCAGTGCTAGAGATCTCCGGCGATTCATAGGGGAGACCCAGTACTTC.